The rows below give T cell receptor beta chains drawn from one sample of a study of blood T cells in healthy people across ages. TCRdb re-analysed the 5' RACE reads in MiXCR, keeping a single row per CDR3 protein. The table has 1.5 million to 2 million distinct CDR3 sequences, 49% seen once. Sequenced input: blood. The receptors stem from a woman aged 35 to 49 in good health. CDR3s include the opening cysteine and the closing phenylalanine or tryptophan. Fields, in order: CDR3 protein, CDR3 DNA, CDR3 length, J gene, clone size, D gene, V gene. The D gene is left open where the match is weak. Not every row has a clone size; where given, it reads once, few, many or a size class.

CSALSPSGARNIQYF TGCAGTGCTTTATCACCTTCAGGGGCTCGAAACATTCAGTACTTC 15 TRBJ2-4 . . TRBV20-1
CASTQPPTGRQETQYF TGTGCCAGCACCCAGCCCCCAACAGGGCGCCAAGAGACCCAGTACTTC 16 TRBJ2-5 few . TRBV2
CATQAYSGANVLTF TGTGCCACCCAGGCTTACTCTGGGGCCAACGTCCTGACTTTC 14 TRBJ2-6 . . TRBV28
CASSRPGQGTGTQYF TGTGCCAGCAGTCGCCCGGGACAAGGAACGGGTACCCAGTACTTC 15 TRBJ2-7 . . TRBV6-5
CASSLSNGEQFF TGTGCCAGCAGTTTATCGAACGGTGAGCAGTTCTTC 12 TRBJ2-1 few . TRBV27
CSARDGGTTTYIDGYTF TGCAGTGCTAGGGATGGGGGCACAACCACCTATATAGACGGCTACACCTTC 17 TRBJ1-2 few . TRBV20-1
CASSQVEYTEAFF TGTGCCAGCAGCCAAGTAGAATACACTGAAGCTTTCTTT 13 TRBJ1-1 few . TRBV3-1
CASSPGILAKNIQYF TGTGCCAGCAGCCCGGGAATATTAGCCAAAAACATTCAGTACTTC 15 TRBJ2-4 . . TRBV6-5
CASSQEGAGYYEQYF TGTGCCAGCAGCCAAGAGGGGGCAGGGTACTACGAGCAGTACTTC 15 TRBJ2-7 few . TRBV4-2
CASSEWQEVSYEQYF TGTGCCAGCAGTGAGTGGCAGGAGGTATCCTACGAGCAGTACTTC 15 TRBJ2-7 . . TRBV2
CASRPLTRDRASYQPQHF TGTGCCAGCAGACCCCTGACCCGGGACAGGGCTTCATATCAGCCCCAGCATTTT 18 TRBJ1-5 . TRBD1 TRBV6-1
CASRIELAGGPREQFF TGTGCCAGCAGAATCGAGCTAGCGGGGGGGCCCCGTGAGCAGTTCTTC 16 TRBJ2-1 . TRBD2 TRBV6-5
CASSPGKDYGYTF TGTGCCAGCAGTCCGGGAAAGGACTATGGCTACACCTTC 13 TRBJ1-2 . . TRBV2
CASSLEGLRSYNEQFF TGTGCCAGCAGCTTAGAGGGTCTTCGCTCCTACAATGAGCAGTTCTTC 16 TRBJ2-1 few . TRBV7-2
CASKEGGYEQYF TGTGCCAGCAAGGAAGGGGGCTACGAGCAGTACTTC 12 TRBJ2-7 few . TRBV28
CASSVGRGGNNEQFF TGTGCCAGCAGCGTAGGGCGGGGGGGCAACAATGAGCAGTTCTTC 15 TRBJ2-1 many TRBD2 TRBV9
CASSVVPGTEQFF TGTGCCAGCAGCGTAGTTCCCGGGACGGAGCAGTTCTTC 13 TRBJ2-1 once . TRBV9
CASSLEDPETQFF TGTGCCAGCAGTTTGGAGGACCCAGAGACCCAGTTCTTC 13 TRBJ2-1 . . TRBV12-3/TRBV12-4
CASSVEGGGVYEQYF TGTGCCAGCAGCGTAGAAGGCGGGGGGGTTTACGAGCAGTACTTC 15 TRBJ2-7 . TRBD2 TRBV9
CASSTFRTGNYGYTF TGTGCCAGCAGTACCTTCAGGACGGGAAACTATGGCTACACCTTC 15 TRBJ1-2 few . TRBV27
CASSQDGLAGGPPYNEQFF TGCGCCAGCAGCCAAGATGGGCTAGCGGGGGGGCCTCCCTACAATGAGCAGTTCTTC 19 TRBJ2-1 . TRBD2 TRBV4-3
CASSPQATGANVLTF TGTGCCAGCTCACCACAGGCTACTGGGGCCAACGTCCTGACTTTC 15 TRBJ2-6 . . TRBV18
CASSLPVQGQFF TGTGCCAGCAGCTTACCCGTCCAGGGGCAGTTCTTC 12 TRBJ2-1 . . TRBV7-9
CASSLVIADTQYF TGTGCCAGCAGCTTGGTTATAGCAGATACGCAGTATTTT 13 TRBJ2-3 . . TRBV5-5
CASGLVLGNSGGGNSTDTQYF TGTGCTAGTGGTTTGGTACTAGGGAACAGCGGGGGGGGTAATAGCACAGATACGCAGTATTTT 21 TRBJ2-3 few TRBD2 TRBV12-5
CSASGKGGYTF TGCAGTGCCTCCGGAAAGGGCGGCTACACCTTC 11 TRBJ1-2 . . TRBV20-1
CSARLASGGLEGTQYF TGCAGTGCTAGGCTCGCTAGCGGGGGGTTGGAAGGGACCCAGTACTTC 16 TRBJ2-5 . TRBD2 TRBV20-1
CASSQGGHQYF TGTGCCAGCAGCCAAGGGGGCCACCAGTATTTT 11 TRBJ2-3 . . TRBV14
CASSSPLSGGAHEQFF TGTGCCAGCAGCTCCCCCCTCAGCGGGGGGGCCCATGAGCAGTTCTTC 16 TRBJ2-1 few TRBD2 TRBV7-9
CASKGRQDQETQYF TGTGCCAGCAAGGGTCGACAGGACCAAGAGACCCAGTACTTC 14 TRBJ2-5 . . TRBV2
CASSYRAASVADTQYF TGTGCCAGCAGTTACCGGGCAGCCAGTGTAGCTGATACGCAGTATTTT 16 TRBJ2-3 . . TRBV6-2/TRBV6-3
CASSPQPSSGANVLTF TGTGCCAGCAGTCCCCAGCCGTCCTCTGGGGCCAACGTCCTGACTTTC 16 TRBJ2-6 . . TRBV6-2/TRBV6-3
CASSFGRDSNSPLHF TGTGCCAGCAGTTTTGGTCGGGATTCTAATTCACCCCTCCACTTT 15 TRBJ1-6 . . TRBV28
CATSRVLGETQYF TGTGCCACCAGCAGAGTCCTGGGGGAGACCCAGTACTTC 13 TRBJ2-5 many . TRBV15
CASSFERDSYEQYF TGTGCCAGCAGCTTCGAACGGGACAGCTACGAGCAGTACTTC 14 TRBJ2-7 . TRBD1 TRBV4-2
CASSAGLHISYNEQFF TGTGCCAGCAGCGCGGGACTTCACATCTCCTACAATGAGCAGTTCTTC 16 TRBJ2-1 . . TRBV7-9
CASSHVSYNEQFF TGCGCCAGCAGCCACGTAAGCTACAATGAGCAGTTCTTC 13 TRBJ2-1 few . TRBV4-3
CASSLRNTGELFF TGTGCCAGCAGCTTACGGAACACCGGGGAGCTGTTTTTT 13 TRBJ2-2 few . TRBV7-9
CSARGSGDYVPQYF TGCAGTGCTAGAGGTAGCGGGGATTACGTTCCGCAGTATTTT 14 TRBJ2-3 . TRBD2 TRBV20-1
CASSSPGQKTSGGTYNEQFF TGTGCCAGCAGTTCCCCGGGACAGAAGACTAGCGGGGGAACCTACAATGAGCAGTTCTTC 20 TRBJ2-1 . TRBD2 TRBV6-5
CASKKGNYGYTF TGTGCCAGTAAGAAGGGGAACTATGGCTACACCTTC 12 TRBJ1-2 . . TRBV27
CVSSGLGANIQYF TGTGTCAGCAGTGGGCTTGGTGCGAACATTCAGTACTTC 13 TRBJ2-4 . . TRBV12-3/TRBV12-4
CASSYSGAGDQTQYF TGTGCCAGCAGTTACTCGGGCGCGGGGGACCAGACCCAGTACTTC 15 TRBJ2-5 . TRBD2 TRBV6-2/TRBV6-3
CASSRQLNTEAFF TGTGCCAGCAGTCGACAGCTGAACACTGAAGCTTTCTTT 13 TRBJ1-1 . . TRBV12-3/TRBV12-4
CASGDRGGQETQYF TGTGCCAGCGGGGACAGGGGCGGCCAAGAGACCCAGTACTTC 14 TRBJ2-5 . TRBD1 TRBV12-3/TRBV12-4
CASGLGLAGTDTQYF TGTGCTAGTGGTTTGGGACTAGCGGGCACAGATACGCAGTATTTT 15 TRBJ2-3 few TRBD2 TRBV12-5
CASSTLGYGYTF TGTGCCAGCAGCACCCTCGGCTATGGCTACACCTTC 12 TRBJ1-2 . . TRBV28
CASSLVWVAGAETQYF TGTGCCAGCAGTTTGGTTTGGGTAGCGGGGGCGGAGACCCAGTACTTC 16 TRBJ2-5 . TRBD2 TRBV12-3/TRBV12-4
CASSQGQGGAYEQYF TGTGCCAGCAGCCAAGGACAGGGTGGCGCCTACGAGCAGTACTTC 15 TRBJ2-7 few TRBD1 TRBV7-8
CASSLTGGSYNERFF TGTGCCAGCAGTTTGACAGGGGGTTCCTACAATGAGCGGTTCTTC 15 TRBJ2-1 . TRBD1 TRBV5-5
CASSLFGTVSGANVLTF TGTGCCAGCAGTTTATTCGGCACAGTCTCTGGGGCCAACGTCCTGACTTTC 17 TRBJ2-6 few . TRBV27
CASSSQGARNEQYF TGTGCCAGCAGTTCACAGGGGGCGCGCAACGAGCAGTACTTC 14 TRBJ2-7 once TRBD1 TRBV28
CSAPDSCGVTDTQYF TGCAGTGCCCCCGATTCTTGCGGGGTGACAGATACGCAGTATTTT 15 TRBJ2-3 . . TRBV20-1
CASSKGGRVDGYTF TGTGCCAGCAGCAAAGGGGGCAGGGTCGATGGCTACACCTTC 14 TRBJ1-2 . . TRBV21-1
CASSVERTRRADTQYF TGTGCCAGCAGCGTCGAACGTACTAGGCGCGCAGATACGCAGTATTTT 16 TRBJ2-3 . . TRBV9